This paragraph covers one T cell receptor beta chain sequence. Its antigen is currently unknown. The sample comes from a study of blood T cells in healthy people across ages. In germline, CDR1 is SGHVS, CDR2 FNYEAQ. The CDR3 totals 14 residues. V was cut by 4 bases and J by 3 bases, with 13 bases left in between. Study results and caveats: Higher diversity, along with more naive CD4+ cells, distinguished long-lived donors from aged donors.

Primed by a sample-barcoded 5' primer and a J-beta primer mix, a second PCR proceeded for about 7 to 12 cycles. MiXCR was run by TCRdb on the 5' RACE reads, yielding one entry per CDR3 protein. The sample holds hundreds of thousands of distinct CDR3 sequences, 32% seen once. The chain employs TRBV7-6 and TRBJ2-7; D perhaps matches TRBD2 (6 bases). The receptor comes from a woman of 80 years or more in good health. The sequenced material came from blood. The CDR3 here is CASSSDYSGYEQYF. The CDR3 region has the DNA TGTGCCAGCAGCTCGGACTACTCAGGCTACGAGCAGTACTTC.